The 26 T cell receptor beta chains listed next were all sequenced from one sample in a study of identical twins. TCRdb reanalysed the 5' RACE reads using MiXCR and keeps one entry per CDR3 protein. Of 300,000 to 400,000 distinct CDR3 sequences listed, 7% to 9.5% are singletons. Sequenced: naive T cells sorted from blood. The receptors derive from a woman aged 50 to 60 in good health.

This clonotype was seen at least ten times. The V and J genes are TRBV29-1 and TRBJ2-4; D might be TRBD1 (5 bases). The CDR3 covers 13 residues. The germline V gene has CDR1 SQVTM and CDR2 ANQGSEA. V was shortened by 4 bases and J by 0 bases, with 7 bases between the two germline ends. The CDR3: CSVVGRAKNIQYF. In DNA form, the CDR3 reads TGCAGCGTTGTGGGGCGAGCCAAAAACATTCAGTACTTC. Full variable domain (missing parts from reference TRBV29-1 and TRBJ2-4): SAVISQKPSRDICQRGTSLTIQCQVDSQVTMMFWYRQQPGQSLTLIATANQGSEATYESGFVIDKFPISRPNLTFSTLTVSNMSPEDSSIYLCSVVGRAKNIQYFGAGTRLSVL.

In its sample, this clonotype was seen a few times. The chain combines TRBV10-1 with TRBJ2-1; 7 nucleotides align to TRBD1. CDR3 length: 18 amino acids. Germline loops: CDR1 WNHNN, CDR2 SYGVQD (reference sequence). Trimming cost V 6 bases and J 0 bases; bases outside gene matches: 14. The DNA for the CDR3 is TGCGCCAGCAGCCCAGTACATAGGGACAGTAGCTCCTACAATGAGCAGTTCTTC. Protein product: CASSPVHRDSSSYNEQFF.

This clonotype showed up just a few times. The gene calls are TRBV2 and TRBJ2-5; maybe TRBD1 (5 bases). CDR3 length equals 15 residues. CDR1 is SNHLY, CDR2 FYNNEI, per germline. The V end was cut by 2 bases, the J end by 1 base, with 11 bases between. CDR3 DNA sequence: TGTGCCAGCAGTGAAAAAGGCAGGGCCCAAGAGACCCAGTACTTC. It codes for CASSEKGRAQETQYF.

There are many counts of this clonotype. The chain has TRBV14 and TRBJ2-1; D gene ambiguous. Between the trimmed V and J ends, which lost 4 bases and 8 bases, there was a span of 18 bases. The CDR3 spans 15 residues. Per the germline V gene, CDR1 is SGHDN and CDR2 is FVKESK. CDR3 loop: CASSLYLTTGYEQFF. The CDR3 DNA sequence: TGTGCCAGCAGCCTTTACTTGACGACGGGCTATGAGCAGTTCTTC.

This clonotype was detected many times. V is TRBV7-9 and J is TRBJ2-1, with 7 bases fitting TRBD1. The CDR3 loop spans 15 amino acids. The ends lost 4 bases at V and 4 bases at J; junction bases unmatched: 7. Germline CDR1 is SEHNR and CDR2 is FQNEAQ (reference sequence). In DNA form, the CDR3 reads TGTGCCAGCAGCTCGACCAGGGGGACATACAATGAGCAGTTCTTC. It yields the protein CASSSTRGTYNEQFF.

This clonotype occurred a few times. The chain combines TRBV18 with TRBJ1-1, with 7 bases fitting TRBD1. With V trimmed by 3 bases and J by 10 bases, 8 bases remained unmatched. Germline lookup yields CDR1 KGHSH and CDR2 LQKENI. The CDR3 runs to 13 residues. The CDR3 loop is CASSPSTGIGAFF. In DNA form, the CDR3 reads TGTGCCAGCTCACCGTCGACAGGGATAGGAGCTTTCTTT.

Only a few counts were recorded for this clonotype. The chain combines TRBV11-1 with TRBJ1-6; 7 bases map to TRBD1. In germline, CDR1 is SGHAT, CDR2 FQDESV (reference sequence). J gave up 5 bases and V 5 bases, and 3 bases lay outside the gene matches. CDR3 length equals 14 residues. For the CDR3, the DNA is TGTGCCAGCAGCCGGACAGGCAATAATTCACCCCTCCACTTT. This encodes CASSRTGNNSPLHF.

J is TRBJ2-1 and V is TRBV19; 8 nucleotides line up with TRBD1. The V gene end was trimmed by 7 bases and the J gene end by 0 bases; junction bases not matched to a gene: 5. Germline V gene lookup returns CDR1 LNHDA and CDR2 SQIVND (reference sequence). This CDR3 spans 15 amino acids. DNA for the CDR3: TGTGCCAGTAACCCAACAGGGGGCTCCTACAATGAGCAGTTCTTC. It encodes CASNPTGGSYNEQFF.

This clonotype has a handful of counts. The chain combines TRBV20-1 with TRBJ2-5; D ambiguous. Looked up from germline, CDR1 is DFQATT and CDR2 is SNEGSKA (reference sequence). V was trimmed by 0 bases and J by 4 bases, leaving 12 bases between them. This CDR3 spans 14 amino acids. The CDR3 nucleotides are TGCAGTGCTAGAGATAAGGAAGGAAGAGAGACCCAGTACTTC. Protein sequence: CSARDKEGRETQYF.

This clonotype was recorded once. The CDR3 spells CATSDGERMGYTF. Here the CDR3 DNA reads TGTGCCACCAGTGATGGGGAGAGAATGGGCTACACCTTC. The V gene is TRBV24-1, the J gene TRBJ1-2; no reliable D call. Germline V CDR1 and CDR2: KGHDR, SFDVKD. Trimming took 3 bases from V and 8 from J, leaving 12 bases between them. This CDR3 contains 13 residues.

The table lists this clonotype with a few counts. The chain joins TRBV7-2 to TRBJ2-1; TRBD2 aligns across 11 bases. After removal of 4 bases from V and 1 base from J, the junction contained 6 bases not matched to a gene. Germline CDR1 is SGHTA and CDR2 is FQGNSA. The CDR3 extends over 17 amino acids. As DNA, the CDR3 is TGTGCCAGCAGCTCTAGACTAGCGGGGATATCCTACAATGAGCAGTTCTTC. Encoded protein: CASSSRLAGISYNEQFF. The full variable domain, in which reference TRBV7-2 and TRBJ2-1 provide the parts outside the CDR3, is GAGVSQSPSNKVTEKGKDVELRCDPISGHTALYWYRQSLGQGLEFLIYFQGNSAPDKSGLPSDRFSAERTGGSVSTLTIQRTQQEDSAVYLCASSSRLAGISYNEQFFGPGTRLTVL.

This clonotype was observed a few times. At one end the junction does not follow the germline gene, possibly because of a read error. J is TRBJ2-2 and V is TRBV11-1; TRBD2 matches at 8 bases. Germline CDR1 SGHAT, CDR2 FQDESV (reference sequence). The CDR3 runs 13 residues. CDR3 amino acids: CASSPGSGGVLFF. The CDR3 DNA sequence: TGTGCCAGCAGCCCGGGTTCGGGAGGGGTGCTGTTTTTT.

This clonotype appeared many times. The DNA of the CDR3 is TGTGCCACCAGTGACCATTCCGGGACAGGGAATCAGCCCCAGCATTTT. Translated, it gives CATSDHSGTGNQPQHF. This chain joins TRBV24-1 and TRBJ1-5, with 9 bases identical to TRBD1. Germline CDR1 reads KGHDR; CDR2 reads SFDVKD. This CDR3 is 16 amino acids long. The V and J ends lost 4 bases and 4 bases, in that order; junction bases with no gene match: 7.

Only a few counts were recorded for this clonotype. The chain recombines TRBV3-1 with TRBJ2-2; 11 nucleotides agree with TRBD1. J was trimmed by 6 bases and V by 4 bases; bases with no gene match: 4. CDR3 length equals 15 residues. CDR1 LGHDT and CDR2 YNNKEL come from the germline V gene (reference sequence). CDR3 nucleotides: TGTGCCAGCAGCCTTGGACAGGGGGCGTCCGGGGAGCTGTTTTTT. Translating it yields CASSLGQGASGELFF. Filled out from reference TRBV3-1 and TRBJ2-2, the complete variable domain reads DTAVSQTPKYLVTQMGNDKSIKCEQNLGHDTMYWYKQDSKKFLKIMFSYNNKELIINETVPNRFSPKSPDKAHLNLHINSLELGDSAVYFCASSLGQGASGELFFGEGSRLTVL.

This clonotype occurred many times. The chain couples TRBV4-1 to TRBJ1-1; TRBD1 aligns across 9 bases. The junction had 10 bases not matched to a gene; V was cut back by 1 base and J by 7 bases. Germline V CDR1 and CDR2: MGHRA, YSYEKL. There are 16 residues in the CDR3. In DNA form, the CDR3 reads TGCGCCAGCAGCCAAGTGGGAACAGGGGGCGAAATTGAAGCTTTCTTT. This translates into CASSQVGTGGEIEAFF.

This chain links TRBV12-3 or TRBV12-4 with TRBJ2-4, with TRBD1 matching 10 bases. V gave up 6 bases and J gave up 9 bases; unmatched junction bases: 11. The CDR3 runs to 15 residues. DNA for the CDR3: TGTGCCAGCAGGTCCGGGACAGGGGACAGTGGCATTCAGTACTTC. Protein product: CASRSGTGDSGIQYF.

The V and J genes are TRBV13 and TRBJ2-1, with D maybe TRBD1 (6 bases). Germline V CDR1 and CDR2: PRHDT, FYEKMQ (reference sequence). This CDR3 is 16 amino acids long. V gave up 6 bases and J gave up 9 bases, with 24 bases separating them. The CDR3 nucleotides are TGTGCCAGCAGTTTCCTCGGGACACCCTTTTCGGGTGAGCAGTTCTTC. It is translated as CASSFLGTPFSGEQFF.

This clonotype was counted ten times or more. The chain recombines TRBV6-4 with TRBJ2-1, with D possibly being TRBD2 (6 bases). Germline assignment: CDR1 MRHNA and CDR2 SNTAGT. This CDR3 has 12 amino acids. Trimming took 4 bases from V and 6 from J, leaving 7 bases between them. CDR3 bases: TGTGCCAGCAGTGGGGGACTCAATGAGCAGTTCTTC. This sequence encodes CASSGGLNEQFF.

In its sample, this clonotype is medium-sized. The rearrangement links TRBV20-1 to TRBJ2-1; D assignment may be TRBD1 or TRBD2 (5 bases each). This CDR3 region has 13 residues. Germline V CDR1 and CDR2: DFQATT, SNEGSKA (reference sequence). V lost 7 bases and J 7 bases, leaving 17 bases between the germline ends. The CDR3 DNA reads TGCAGTGATGGGGGACCGTCCTTTAATGAGCAGTTCTTC. Translation: CSDGGPSFNEQFF.

This clonotype was recorded a few times. The chain carries TRBV6-1 and TRBJ2-3; no clear D. Germline CDR1 and CDR2: MNHNS and SASEGT. V lost 2 bases and J lost 1, with 7 bases in between. The CDR3 runs to 14 residues. The CDR3: CASSELYGTDTQYF. CDR3 nucleotides: TGTGCCAGCAGTGAATTATACGGCACAGATACGCAGTATTTT.

The chain recombines TRBV29-1 with TRBJ2-5, with D possibly being TRBD1 (6 bases). Between the trimmed V and J ends, which lost 6 bases and 1 base, there was a span of 15 bases. There are 14 residues in the CDR3. CDR1 is SQVTM and CDR2 is ANQGSEA in the germline V gene. CDR3 DNA sequence: TGCAGCGTCCGGACAGCTTACTTCCAAGAGACCCAGTACTTC. This encodes CSVRTAYFQETQYF.

This clonotype was counted many times. V usage is TRBV11-3 and J usage is TRBJ2-3; 9 positions agree with TRBD2. J lost 2 bases, V lost 5 bases, and 8 bases had no gene match. Germline CDR1 SGHNT, CDR2 YENEEA. This CDR3 region has 16 residues. CDR3 region: CASSPPIAGATDTQYF. The CDR3 nucleotides are TGTGCCAGCAGCCCACCTATAGCGGGAGCCACAGATACGCAGTATTTT. Using reference TRBV11-3 and TRBJ2-3 for the parts outside the CDR3, the full variable domain is EAGVVQSPRYKIIEKKQPVAFWCNPISGHNTLYWYLQNLGQGPELLIRYENEEAVDDSQLPKDRFSAERLKGVDSTLKIQPAELGDSAVYLCASSPPIAGATDTQYFGPGTRLTVL.

This clonotype was counted many times. This chain links TRBV3-1 with TRBJ2-7; 7 positions match TRBD2. V shed 4 bases, J shed 0 bases, and the junction held 3 bases outside the gene matches. Germline CDR1 LGHDT, CDR2 YNNKEL (reference sequence). This CDR3 has 14 residues. CDR3 region: CASSRGGSSYEQYF. The DNA of the CDR3 is TGTGCCAGCAGCCGGGGAGGGAGCTCCTACGAGCAGTACTTC.

This clonotype was detected only a few times. The gene calls are TRBV7-9 and TRBJ2-1; 8 bases align to TRBD2. Per the germline V gene, CDR1 is SEHNR and CDR2 is FQNEAQ (reference sequence). The CDR3 spans 15 residues. Germline trimming cut 7 bases from V and 10 bases from J; bases unmatched to any gene: 15. CDR3 sequence reads: CASTIAAGAGGEQFF. CDR3 bases: TGTGCCAGCACAATCGCAGCGGGAGCGGGTGGAGAGCAGTTCTTC.

This clonotype was seen repeatedly, ten times or more. The chain links TRBV12-3 or TRBV12-4 to TRBJ2-3; weak D call: TRBD2 (5 bases). This CDR3 is built from 15 residues. Trimming removed 5 bases at V and 0 bases at J, with 12 bases between. Here the CDR3 DNA reads TGTGCCAGCAGTCCGAGCGGTGCTAGCACAGATACGCAGTATTTT. It encodes CASSPSGASTDTQYF.

This clonotype was observed at least ten times. The rearrangement uses TRBV5-5 and TRBJ2-3, with 7 bases fitting TRBD2. Germline loops: CDR1 SGHKS, CDR2 YYEKEE (reference sequence). This CDR3 has 16 amino acids. The V and J ends lost 2 bases and 6 bases, in that order; junction bases with no gene match: 12. Here the CDR3 reads CASSFSSGYSLDTQYF. DNA of the CDR3: TGTGCCAGCAGCTTCTCTAGCGGATATTCTCTGGATACGCAGTATTTT.